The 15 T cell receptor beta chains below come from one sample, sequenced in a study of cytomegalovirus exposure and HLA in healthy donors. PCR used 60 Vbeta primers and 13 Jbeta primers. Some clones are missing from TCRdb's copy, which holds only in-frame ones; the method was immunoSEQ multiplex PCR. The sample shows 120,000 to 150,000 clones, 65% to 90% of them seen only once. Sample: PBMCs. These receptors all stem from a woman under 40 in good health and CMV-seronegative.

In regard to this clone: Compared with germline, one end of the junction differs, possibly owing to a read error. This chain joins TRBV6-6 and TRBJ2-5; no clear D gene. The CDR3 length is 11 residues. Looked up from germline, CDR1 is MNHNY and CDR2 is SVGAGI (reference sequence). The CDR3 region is CASSYLEAQYF. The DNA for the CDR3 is TGTGCCAGCAGTTACCTAGAGGCCCAGTACTTC.

DNA for the CDR3: TGTGCCAGCAGCGTAGAGCCCGCGTTTTCAGTACTAACTGGAAACACCATATATTTT. Translated: CASSVEPAFSVLTGNTIYF. V gene TRBV9 combines with J gene TRBJ1-3, with unresolved D. V was trimmed by 0 bases and J by 2 bases, leaving 21 bases between them. The CDR3 runs 19 residues. The germline V gene encodes CDR1 SGDLS and CDR2 YYNGEE.

The CDR3: CASSRGGASYNEQFF. The CDR3 DNA reads as TGTGCCAGCAGTCGCGGGGGGGCTTCCTACAATGAGCAGTTCTTC. The rearrangement links TRBV6-5 to TRBJ2-1; 9 bases map to TRBD2. In germline, CDR1 is MNHEY, CDR2 SVGAGI. The trim removed 5 bases at V and 1 base at J, leaving 3 bases unmatched. CDR3 length: 15 residues.

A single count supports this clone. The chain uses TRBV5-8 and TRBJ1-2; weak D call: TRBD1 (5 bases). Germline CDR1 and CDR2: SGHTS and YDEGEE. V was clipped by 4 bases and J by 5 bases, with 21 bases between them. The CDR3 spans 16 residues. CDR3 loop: CASSRTRSSGTYGYTF. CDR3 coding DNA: TGTGCCAGCAGCCGGACAAGGTCTTCCGGCACATATGGCTACACCTTC. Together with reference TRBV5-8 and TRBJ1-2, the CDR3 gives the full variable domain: EAGVTQSPTHLIKTRGQQATLRCSPISGHTSVYWYQQALGLGLQFLLWYDEGEERNRGNFPPRFSGRQFPNYSSELNVNALELEDSALYLCASSRTRSSGTYGYTFGSGTRLTVV.

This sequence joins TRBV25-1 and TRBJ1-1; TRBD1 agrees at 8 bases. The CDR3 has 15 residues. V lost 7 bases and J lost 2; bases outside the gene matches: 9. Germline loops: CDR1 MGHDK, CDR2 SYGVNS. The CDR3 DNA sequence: TGTGCCAGCATCCGCCCCGGGACAGGAAACACTGAAGCTTTCTTT. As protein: CASIRPGTGNTEAFF.

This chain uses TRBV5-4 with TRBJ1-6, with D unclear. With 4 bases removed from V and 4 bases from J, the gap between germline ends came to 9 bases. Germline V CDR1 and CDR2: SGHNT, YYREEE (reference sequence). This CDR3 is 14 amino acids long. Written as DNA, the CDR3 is TGTGCCAGCAGCCCGGGAGTTTATAATTCACCCCTCCACTTT. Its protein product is CASSPGVYNSPLHF.

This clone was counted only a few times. The CDR3 loop is CASSFGGEKLFF. The CDR3 region has the DNA TGTGCCAGCAGCTTCGGTGGTGAAAAACTGTTTTTT. V and J are TRBV7-9 and TRBJ1-4; D unclear. The CDR3 is 12 amino acids. Germline V gene lookup returns CDR1 SEHNR and CDR2 FQNEAQ (reference sequence). V was trimmed by 3 bases and J by 7 bases, leaving 6 bases between them.

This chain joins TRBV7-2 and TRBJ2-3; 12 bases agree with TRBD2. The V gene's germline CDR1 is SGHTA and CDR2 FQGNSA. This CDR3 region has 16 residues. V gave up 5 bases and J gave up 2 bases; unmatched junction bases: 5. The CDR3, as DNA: TGTGCCAGCAGCCCCCGACTAGCGGGGGCCACAGATACGCAGTATTTT. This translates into CASSPRLAGATDTQYF. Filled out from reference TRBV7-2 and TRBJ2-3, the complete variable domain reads GAGVSQSPSNKVTEKGKDVELRCDPISGHTALYWYRQSLGQGLEFLIYFQGNSAPDKSGLPSDRFSAERTGGSVSTLTIQRTQQEDSAVYLCASSPRLAGATDTQYFGPGTRLTVL.

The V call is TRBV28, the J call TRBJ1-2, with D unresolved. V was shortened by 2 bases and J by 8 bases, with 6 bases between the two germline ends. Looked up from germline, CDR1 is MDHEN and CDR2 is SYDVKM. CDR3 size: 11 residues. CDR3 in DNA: TGTGCCAGCAGTTTAAGGAGCGGCTACACCTTC. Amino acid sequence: CASSLRSGYTF.

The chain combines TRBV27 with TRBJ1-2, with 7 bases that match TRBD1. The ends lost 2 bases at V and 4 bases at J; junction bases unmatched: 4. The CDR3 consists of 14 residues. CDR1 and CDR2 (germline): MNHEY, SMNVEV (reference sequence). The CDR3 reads CASSLEGGIYGYTF. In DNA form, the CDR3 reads TGTGCCAGCAGTTTAGAAGGGGGCATCTATGGCTACACCTTC.

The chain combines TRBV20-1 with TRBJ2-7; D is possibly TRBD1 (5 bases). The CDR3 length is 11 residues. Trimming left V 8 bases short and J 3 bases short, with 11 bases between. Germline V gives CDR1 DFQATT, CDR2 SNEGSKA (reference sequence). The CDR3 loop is CSQGVVYEQYF. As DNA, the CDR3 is TGCAGTCAAGGGGTAGTCTACGAGCAGTACTTC.

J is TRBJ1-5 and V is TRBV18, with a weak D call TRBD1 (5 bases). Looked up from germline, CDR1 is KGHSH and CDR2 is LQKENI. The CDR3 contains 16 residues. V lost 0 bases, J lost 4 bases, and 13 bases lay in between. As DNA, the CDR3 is TGTGCCAGCTCACCACCGGGGGGTTCGCAGAATCAGCCCCAGCATTTT. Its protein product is CASSPPGGSQNQPQHF.

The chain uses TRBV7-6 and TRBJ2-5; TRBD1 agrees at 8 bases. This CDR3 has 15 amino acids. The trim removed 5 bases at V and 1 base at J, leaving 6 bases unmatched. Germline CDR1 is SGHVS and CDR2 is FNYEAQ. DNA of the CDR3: TGTGCCAGCAGCCCCATGGGACAGGTCCAAGAGACCCAGTACTTC. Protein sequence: CASSPMGQVQETQYF. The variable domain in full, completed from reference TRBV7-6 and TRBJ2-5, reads GAGVSQSPRYKVTKRGQDVALRCDPISGHVSLYWYRQALGQGPEFLTYFNYEAQQDKSGLPNDRFSAERPEGSISTLTIQRTEQRDSAMYRCASSPMGQVQETQYFGPGTRLLVL.

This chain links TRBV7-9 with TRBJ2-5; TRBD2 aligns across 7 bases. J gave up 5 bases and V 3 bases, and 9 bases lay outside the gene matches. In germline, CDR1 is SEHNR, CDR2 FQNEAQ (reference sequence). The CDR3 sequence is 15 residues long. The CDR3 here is CASSFLGGAGETQYF. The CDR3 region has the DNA TGTGCCAGCAGCTTCCTCGGGGGAGCGGGGGAGACCCAGTACTTC. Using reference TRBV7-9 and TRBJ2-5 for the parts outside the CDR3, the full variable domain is DTGVSQNPRHKITKRGQNVTFRCDPISEHNRLYWYRQTLGQGPEFLTYFQNEAQLEKSRLLSDRFSAERPKGSFSTLEIQRTEQGDSAMYLCASSFLGGAGETQYFGPGTRLLVL.

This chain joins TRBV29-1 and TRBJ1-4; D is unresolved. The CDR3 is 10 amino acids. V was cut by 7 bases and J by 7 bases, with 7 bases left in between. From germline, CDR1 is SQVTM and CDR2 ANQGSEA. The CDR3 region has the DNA TGCAGCGCACTCACTGAAAAACTGTTTTTT. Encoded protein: CSALTEKLFF.